Presented here are 23 T cell receptor beta chains from one specimen sequenced in a study of shared T cell receptors in the human thymus. Profiling relied on immunoSEQ multiplex PCR, and the TCRdb table lists in-frame clones only, not all of them. The data contain hundreds of thousands of clones, approximately 87% of them singletons. This sample was shared with a second study, whose subject was human thymus T cells.

The sequencing input was thymocytes. Every receptor here comes from a boy in the first two years of life with a congenital heart defect.

The V call is TRBV2, the J call TRBJ2-1, with 10 bases fitting TRBD2. The germline CDR1 and CDR2 sequences are SNHLY and FYNNEI. V shed 6 bases, J shed 10 bases, and the junction held 9 bases outside the gene matches. The CDR3 sequence is 14 residues long. DNA of the CDR3: TGTGCCAGCAGGGTGGGACTAGCGTTAGGCGAGCAGTTCTTC. Translation: CASRVGLALGEQFF.

The gene calls are TRBV28 and TRBJ1-1; 9 bases are shared with TRBD1. Germline loops: CDR1 MDHEN, CDR2 SYDVKM. V was clipped by 7 bases and J by 4 bases; unmatched bases: 22. The CDR3 contains 19 residues. CDR3 coding DNA: TGTGCCAGCACCCCCTGGGTGAACAGGGGGCGCGTAGTGGGCACTGAAGCTTTCTTT. It translates to CASTPWVNRGRVVGTEAFF.

J is TRBJ2-7 and V is TRBV7-9; 8 bases are a match to TRBD2. Looked up from germline, CDR1 is SEHNR and CDR2 is FQNEAQ (reference sequence). The V gene end was trimmed by 9 bases and the J gene end by 0 bases; junction bases not matched to a gene: 13. The CDR3 has 16 amino acids. The CDR3 here is CASFTGSGGPSYEQYF. For the CDR3, the DNA is TGTGCCAGTTTTACCGGGTCGGGGGGGCCCTCCTACGAGCAGTACTTC.

The chain combines TRBV4-2 with TRBJ2-7, with D perhaps matching TRBD2 (6 bases). The CDR3 is 16 amino acids. Germline-derived CDR1 and CDR2 are LGHNA and YNFKEQ. The V end was cut by 0 bases, the J end by 0 bases, with 12 bases between. The CDR3 spells CASSQDSGSPSYEQYF. The DNA of the CDR3 is TGTGCCAGCAGCCAAGACTCCGGGAGTCCCTCCTACGAGCAGTACTTC.

The chain couples TRBV5-8 to TRBJ2-2; D might be TRBD2 (5 bases). V was pared by 3 bases and J by 2 bases, with 11 bases between. The CDR3 length is 15 residues. Germline values: CDR1 SGHTS, CDR2 YDEGEE. CDR3 bases: TGTGCCAGCAGCTGTGCCGGGGAAAACACCGGGGAGCTGTTTTTT. Its protein product is CASSCAGENTGELFF.

The chain is built from TRBV15 and TRBJ2-3; the D gene is possibly TRBD2 (6 bases). The germline gives CDR1 LNHNV, CDR2 YYDKDF (reference sequence). V lost 1 base and J 1 base, leaving 15 bases between the germline ends. This CDR3 contains 17 residues. CDR3 amino acids: CATSRVGRDWRTDTQYF. In DNA form, the CDR3 reads TGTGCCACCAGCAGAGTCGGCCGGGACTGGCGCACAGATACGCAGTATTTT. The full variable domain, with the rest looked up from reference TRBV15 and TRBJ2-3, is DAMVIQNPRYQVTQFGKPVTLSCSQTLNHNVMYWYQQKSSQAPKLLFHYYDKDFNNEADTPDNFQSRRPNTSFCFLDIRSPGLGDTAMYLCATSRVGRDWRTDTQYFGPGTRLTVL.

The rearrangement joins TRBV18 to TRBJ2-3, with D perhaps matching TRBD2 (6 bases). The germline V gene encodes CDR1 KGHSH and CDR2 LQKENI. Trimming stripped 3 bases from V and 6 bases from J, with 16 bases between. The CDR3 runs 15 residues. The CDR3 coding sequence is TGTGCCAGCTCACCCCCTGGCGGAGGGGAGGATACGCAGTATTTT. Translated, it gives CASSPPGGGEDTQYF. Complete variable domain (other parts from reference TRBV18 and TRBJ2-3): NAGVMQNPRHLVRRRGQEARLRCSPMKGHSHVYWYRQLPEEGLKFMVYLQKENIIDESGMPKERFSAEFPKEGPSILRIQQVVRGDSAAYFCASSPPGGGEDTQYFGPGTRLTVL.

The CDR3 nucleotides are TGTGCCAGCAGCTCGAGGGACAGGGGCGATAATTCACCCCTCCACTTT. Its protein is CASSSRDRGDNSPLHF. The rearrangement joins TRBV5-6 to TRBJ1-6, with 10 bases that match TRBD1. Germline trimming cut 3 bases from V and 5 bases from J; bases unmatched to any gene: 5. CDR1 is SGHDT, CDR2 YYEEEE, per germline. The CDR3 sequence is 16 residues long.

The chain joins TRBV11-2 to TRBJ1-2; tentative D call: TRBD1 (6 bases). The CDR3 loop spans 15 amino acids. CDR1 and CDR2 (germline): SGHAT, FQNNGV. The V end was cut by 4 bases, the J end by 0 bases, with 12 bases between. CDR3 nucleotides: TGTGCCAGCAGCTCCAAACAGGGAGCTAACTATGGCTACACCTTC. As protein: CASSSKQGANYGYTF.

This chain uses TRBV5-5 with TRBJ2-1; D is unresolved. This CDR3 is 15 amino acids long. CDR1 SGHKS and CDR2 YYEKEE come from the germline V gene (reference sequence). With 2 bases removed from V and 5 bases from J, the gap between germline ends came to 14 bases. CDR3 protein: CASSFRLEADNEQFF. The CDR3 nucleotides read TGTGCCAGCAGCTTCCGCCTAGAGGCGGACAATGAGCAGTTCTTC.

This chain uses TRBV4-3 with TRBJ2-3; TRBD2 aligns across 15 bases. The CDR3 length is 15 residues. From germline, CDR1 is LGHNA and CDR2 YSLEER. Germline trimming cut 5 bases from V and 8 bases from J; bases unmatched to any gene: 5. The CDR3: CASSKGLAGGFTQYF. The DNA of the CDR3 is TGCGCCAGCAGCAAGGGACTAGCGGGAGGATTTACGCAGTATTTT.

To note about this clone: The junction departs from germline at one end; a sequencing error may be responsible. The chain carries TRBV25-1 and TRBJ2-5; 9 bases match TRBD1. Germline values: CDR1 MGHDK, CDR2 SYGVNS. CDR3 length equals 12 residues. This CDR3 reads CASSDPRTGANF. The DNA for the CDR3 is TGTGCCAGCAGTGACCCCAGGACAGGGGCGAACTTC.

The rearrangement joins TRBV6-9 to TRBJ2-3; 9 nucleotides align to TRBD2. The germline CDR1 and CDR2 sequences are MNHGY and SVAAGI. The J segment lost 5 bases and the V segment lost 1 base, leaving 4 bases of the junction unmatched. This CDR3 is 15 amino acids long. The CDR3 region has the DNA TGTGCCAGCAGTTATTTTCCAGCGGGAGGAGATACGCAGTATTTT. Encoded protein: CASSYFPAGGDTQYF.

The chain combines TRBV19 with TRBJ2-2, with D maybe TRBD1 (5 bases). Trimming took 6 bases from V and 3 from J, leaving 11 bases between them. The CDR3 consists of 14 residues. Germline V gene data show CDR1 as LNHDA and CDR2 as SQIVND (reference sequence). The CDR3 bases are TGTGCCAGTAGCCCCGGACACCACACCGGGGAGCTGTTTTTT. This gives the protein CASSPGHHTGELFF. Based on the CDR3 plus reference TRBV19 and TRBJ2-2, the full variable domain is DGGITQSPKYLFRKEGQNVTLSCEQNLNHDAMYWYRQDPGQGLRLIYYSQIVNDFQKGDIAEGYSVSREKKESFPLTVTSAQKNPTAFYLCASSPGHHTGELFFGEGSRLTVL.

The gene calls are TRBV6-4 and TRBJ1-1; 9 positions match TRBD1. This CDR3 is 11 amino acids long. Looked up from germline, CDR1 is MRHNA and CDR2 is SNTAGT. DNA of the CDR3: TGTCCCCCGGGACAGGGCACTGAAGCTTTCTTT. This gives the protein CPPGQGTEAFF.

A few counts support this clone. CDR3 in amino acids: CASSLAWLAGGTGELFF. The CDR3 DNA follows: TGTGCCAGCAGCTTAGCGTGGCTAGCGGGAGGAACCGGGGAGCTGTTTTTT. The chain uses TRBV7-8 and TRBJ2-2; 11 bases match TRBD2. Germline CDR1 and CDR2: SGHVS and FQNEAQ. V shed 0 bases and J 5 bases; nucleotides not matched to a gene: 5. This CDR3 has 17 amino acids.

The chain joins TRBV7-2 to TRBJ1-1, with D tentatively TRBD1 (6 bases). Trimming removed 3 bases at V and 1 base at J, with 12 bases between. The CDR3 spans 15 residues. Germline values: CDR1 SGHTA, CDR2 FQGNSA. This CDR3 reads CASSFPGQPNTEAFF. The CDR3 coding sequence is TGTGCCAGCAGCTTCCCTGGACAGCCGAACACTGAAGCTTTCTTT.

CDR3 loop: CASSQVLAVLAKNIQYF. The CDR3, as DNA: TGCGCCAGCAGCCAAGTGTTGGCAGTTCTAGCCAAAAACATTCAGTACTTC. V and J are TRBV4-1 and TRBJ2-4; D is unresolved. The CDR3 extends over 17 amino acids. In germline, CDR1 is MGHRA, CDR2 YSYEKL. V lost 1 base and J 0 bases, leaving 13 bases between the germline ends.

The chain combines TRBV28 with TRBJ2-7; 7 bases are shared with TRBD1. With 1 base clipped from V and 3 bases from J, the junction kept 12 bases outside the gene matches. This CDR3 is built from 17 residues. Germline loops: CDR1 MDHEN, CDR2 SYDVKM. CDR3 bases: TGTGCCAGCAGTTTATTCCCCTCTCGAGGGGACAGCTACGAGCAGTACTTC. This sequence encodes CASSLFPSRGDSYEQYF.

The rearrangement uses TRBV2 and TRBJ2-7; D is uncertain. The CDR3 totals 17 residues. V was clipped by 7 bases and J by 3 bases, with 25 bases between them. The germline CDR1 and CDR2 sequences are SNHLY and FYNNEI. The CDR3, as DNA: TGTGCCAGCACCGAGGTCAGAGATGGGTCCCTATTCTACGAGCAGTACTTC. Translating gives CASTEVRDGSLFYEQYF.

The chain recombines TRBV7-8 with TRBJ2-5; 7 bases fit TRBD1. The CDR3 is 13 residues long. After removal of 11 bases from V and 1 base from J, the junction contained 7 bases not matched to a gene. Germline V lookup: CDR1 SGHVS, CDR2 FQNEAQ. Written as DNA, the CDR3 is TGTGCCGGGGATCGGGACAGCCAAGAGACCCAGTACTTC. Its translation: CAGDRDSQETQYF.

In regard to this clone: Other DNA sequences within the sample encode an identical CDR3. The V call is TRBV6-1, the J call TRBJ2-1; D is unresolved. From germline, CDR1 is MNHNS and CDR2 SASEGT. This CDR3 comprises 13 residues. The V end lost 3 bases, the J end lost 1 base, and 4 bases lay between the germline ends. In DNA form, the CDR3 reads TGTGCCAGCAGTGACAGTTCCTACAATGAGCAGTTCTTC. Amino acids: CASSDSSYNEQFF.

The CDR3 spells CASSFTPRQGSRETQYF. The CDR3 DNA follows: TGTGCCAGCAGTTTCACGCCCCGGCAGGGGAGTCGAGAGACCCAGTACTTC. V usage is TRBV27 and J usage is TRBJ2-5; D might be TRBD1 (6 bases). The length of the CDR3 is 17 residues. V was pared by 3 bases and J by 4 bases, with 21 bases between. The germline gives CDR1 MNHEY, CDR2 SMNVEV (reference sequence).